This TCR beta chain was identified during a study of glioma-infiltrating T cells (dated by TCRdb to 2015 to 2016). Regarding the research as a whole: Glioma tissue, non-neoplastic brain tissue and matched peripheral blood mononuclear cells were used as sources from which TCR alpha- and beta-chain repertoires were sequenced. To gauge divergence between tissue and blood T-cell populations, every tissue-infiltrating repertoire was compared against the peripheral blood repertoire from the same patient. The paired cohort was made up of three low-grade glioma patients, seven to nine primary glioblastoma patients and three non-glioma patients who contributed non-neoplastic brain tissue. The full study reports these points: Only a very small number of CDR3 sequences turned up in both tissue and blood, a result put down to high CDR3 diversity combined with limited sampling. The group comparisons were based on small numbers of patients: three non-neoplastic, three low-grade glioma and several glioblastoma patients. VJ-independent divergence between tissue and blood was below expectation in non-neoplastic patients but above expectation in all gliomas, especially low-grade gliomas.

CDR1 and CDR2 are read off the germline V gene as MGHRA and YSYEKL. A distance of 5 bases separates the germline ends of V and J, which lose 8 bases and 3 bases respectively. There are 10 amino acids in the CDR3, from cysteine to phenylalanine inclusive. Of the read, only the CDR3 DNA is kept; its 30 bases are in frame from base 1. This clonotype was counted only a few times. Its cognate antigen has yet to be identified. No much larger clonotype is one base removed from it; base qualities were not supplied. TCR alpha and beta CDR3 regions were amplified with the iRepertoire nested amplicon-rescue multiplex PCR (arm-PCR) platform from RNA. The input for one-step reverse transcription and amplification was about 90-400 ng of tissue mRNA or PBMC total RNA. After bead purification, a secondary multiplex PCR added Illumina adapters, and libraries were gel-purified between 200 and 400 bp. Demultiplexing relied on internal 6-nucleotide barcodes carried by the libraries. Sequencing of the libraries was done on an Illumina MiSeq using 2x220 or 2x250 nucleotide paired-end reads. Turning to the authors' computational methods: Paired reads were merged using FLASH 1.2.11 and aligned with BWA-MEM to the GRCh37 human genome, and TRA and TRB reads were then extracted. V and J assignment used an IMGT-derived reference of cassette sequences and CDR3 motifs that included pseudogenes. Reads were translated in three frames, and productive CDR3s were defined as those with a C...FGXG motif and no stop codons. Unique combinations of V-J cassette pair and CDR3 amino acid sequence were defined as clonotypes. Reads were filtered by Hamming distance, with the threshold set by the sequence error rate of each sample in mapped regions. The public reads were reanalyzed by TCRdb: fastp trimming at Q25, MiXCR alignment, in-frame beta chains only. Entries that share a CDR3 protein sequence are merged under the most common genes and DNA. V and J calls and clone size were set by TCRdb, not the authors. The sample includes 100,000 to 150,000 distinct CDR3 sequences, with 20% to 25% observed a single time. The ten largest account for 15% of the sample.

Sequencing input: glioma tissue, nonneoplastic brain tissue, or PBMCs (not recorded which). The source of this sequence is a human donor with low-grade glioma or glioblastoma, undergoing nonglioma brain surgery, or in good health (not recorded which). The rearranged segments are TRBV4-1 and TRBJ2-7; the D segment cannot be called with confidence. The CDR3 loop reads CASLNYEQYF. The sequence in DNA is TGCGCCAGCCTGAACTACGAGCAGTACTTC.